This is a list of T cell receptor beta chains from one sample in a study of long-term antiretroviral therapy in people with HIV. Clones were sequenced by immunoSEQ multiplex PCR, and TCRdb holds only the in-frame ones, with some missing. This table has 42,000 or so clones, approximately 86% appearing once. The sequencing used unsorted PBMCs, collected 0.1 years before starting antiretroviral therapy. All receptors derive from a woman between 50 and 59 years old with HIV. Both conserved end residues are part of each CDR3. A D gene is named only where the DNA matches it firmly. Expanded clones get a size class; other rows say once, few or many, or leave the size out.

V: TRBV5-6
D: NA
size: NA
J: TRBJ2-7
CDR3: CASSLFSSYEQYF
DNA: TGTGCCAGCAGCTTGTTCTCAAGCTACGAGCAGTACTTC

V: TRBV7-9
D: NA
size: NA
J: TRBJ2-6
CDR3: CASSFSSGANVLTF
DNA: TGTGCCAGCAGCTTTAGCTCTGGGGCCAACGTCCTGACTTTC

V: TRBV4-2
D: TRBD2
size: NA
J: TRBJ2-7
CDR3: CASSQEWASGTYEQYF
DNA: TGTGCCAGCAGCCAAGAATGGGCTAGCGGAACCTACGAGCAGTACTTC

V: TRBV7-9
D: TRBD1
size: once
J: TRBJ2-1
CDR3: CASSAPTGLYNEQFF
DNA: TGTGCCAGCAGCGCCCCGACAGGGCTCTACAATGAGCAGTTCTTC

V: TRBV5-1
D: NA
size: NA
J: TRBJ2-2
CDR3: CASSPTGGSGELFF
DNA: TGCGCCAGCAGTCCGACCGGGGGATCCGGGGAGCTGTTTTTT

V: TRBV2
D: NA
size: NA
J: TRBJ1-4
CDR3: CASSVGPTNEKLFF
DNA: TGTGCCAGCAGTGTAGGGCCGACTAATGAAAAACTGTTTTTT

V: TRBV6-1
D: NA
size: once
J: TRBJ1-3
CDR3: CASSEAAAGNTIYF
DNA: TGTGCCAGCAGTGAAGCTGCCGCTGGAAACACCATATATTTT

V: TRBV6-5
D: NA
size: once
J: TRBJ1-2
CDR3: CATFSASNYGYTF
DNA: TGTGCCACCTTTTCGGCCTCTAACTATGGCTACACCTTC

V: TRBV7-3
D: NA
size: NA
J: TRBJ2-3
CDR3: CASSSQASSTDTQYF
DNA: TGTGCCAGCAGCAGCCAAGCGTCTAGCACAGATACGCAGTATTTT

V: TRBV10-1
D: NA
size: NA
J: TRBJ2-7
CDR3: CASSAGGEGEQYF
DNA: TGCGCCAGCAGCGCAGGAGGAGAAGGCGAGCAGTACTTC

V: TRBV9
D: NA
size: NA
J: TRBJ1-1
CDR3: CASSVTGLAGTEAFF
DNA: TGTGCCAGCAGCGTTACAGGTTTGGCGGGCACTGAAGCTTTCTTT

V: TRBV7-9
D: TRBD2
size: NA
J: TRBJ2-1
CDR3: CASSLVRGGAYNEQFF
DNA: TGTGCCAGCAGCTTAGTTCGGGGGGGCGCCTACAATGAGCAGTTCTTC

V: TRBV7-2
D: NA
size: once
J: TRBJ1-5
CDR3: CASTSNSNQPQHF
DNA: TGTGCCAGCACCTCTAATAGCAATCAGCCCCAGCATTTT

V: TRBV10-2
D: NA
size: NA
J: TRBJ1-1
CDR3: CASSESLRPTGNTEAFF
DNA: TGCGCCAGCAGTGAGTCGCTAAGGCCGACCGGGAACACTGAAGCTTTCTTT

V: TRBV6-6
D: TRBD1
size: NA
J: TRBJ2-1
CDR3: CASSADGTGNEQFF
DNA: TGTGCCAGCAGCGCCGATGGGACAGGCAATGAGCAGTTCTTC

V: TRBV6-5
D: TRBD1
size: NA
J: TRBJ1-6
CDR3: CASRPPGQLNSPLHF
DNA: TGTGCCAGCAGGCCCCCGGGACAGCTTAATTCACCCCTCCACTTT

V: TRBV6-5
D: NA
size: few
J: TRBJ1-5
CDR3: CASSATDQPQHF
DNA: TGTGCCAGCAGTGCGACCGATCAGCCCCAGCATTTT

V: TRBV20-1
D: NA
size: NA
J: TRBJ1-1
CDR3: CSASPDTEAFF
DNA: TGCAGTGCTAGCCCGGACACTGAAGCTTTCTTT

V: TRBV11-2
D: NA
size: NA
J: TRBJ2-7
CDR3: CASSLPGEQYF
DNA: TGTGCCAGCTCTCTGCCGGGGGAGCAGTACTTC

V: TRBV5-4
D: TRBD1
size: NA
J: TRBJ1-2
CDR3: CASSSRDRRYLINYGYTF
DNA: TGTGCCAGCAGCTCCCGGGACAGGAGATACCTAATTAACTATGGCTACACCTTC

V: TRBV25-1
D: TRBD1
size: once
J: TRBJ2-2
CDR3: CASRRQGDTGELFF
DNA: TGTGCCAGCAGGCGACAGGGTGACACCGGGGAGCTGTTTTTT

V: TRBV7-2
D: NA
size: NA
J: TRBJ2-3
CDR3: CASGFITDTQYF
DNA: TGTGCCAGCGGCTTTATCACAGATACGCAGTATTTT

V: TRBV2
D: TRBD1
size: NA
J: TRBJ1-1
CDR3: CASDRDRGTEAFF
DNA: TGTGCCAGCGATAGGGACAGGGGCACTGAAGCTTTCTTT

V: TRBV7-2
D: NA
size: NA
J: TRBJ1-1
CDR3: CASSLGAGGAGTEAFF
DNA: TGTGCCAGCAGCTTAGGGGCGGGGGGCGCGGGGACTGAAGCTTTCTTT